The T cell receptor (beta chain) described here comes from a study of CD8+ T cells in alopecia areata. The V gene lost 4 bases and the J gene lost 1 base, with 11 bases spanning the gap. This CDR3 spans 15 amino acids. Germline CDR1 and CDR2: SGHDN and FVKESK. Following RNA extraction, reverse transcription yielded cDNA that acted as the sequencing template. Method: immunoSEQ multiplex PCR; TCRdb's copy keeps in-frame clones and lacks some. Among under 250,000 clones listed, about 61% were seen once. Sequencing input: CD8+ T cells sorted from blood. The receptor comes from a human donor in good health. The gene calls are TRBV14 and TRBJ2-4; the D gene is possibly TRBD1 (6 bases). The CDR3 region is CASSPSGVAKNIQYF. The CDR3, as DNA: TGTGCCAGCAGCCCCTCAGGGGTGGCCAAAAACATTCAGTACTTC. The full variable domain, its missing parts supplied by reference TRBV14 and TRBJ2-4, is EAGVTQFPSHSVIEKGQTVTLRCDPISGHDNLYWYRRVMGKEIKFLLHFVKESKQDESGMPNNRFLAERTGGTYSTLKVQPAELEDSGVYFCASSPSGVAKNIQYFGAGTRLSVL.